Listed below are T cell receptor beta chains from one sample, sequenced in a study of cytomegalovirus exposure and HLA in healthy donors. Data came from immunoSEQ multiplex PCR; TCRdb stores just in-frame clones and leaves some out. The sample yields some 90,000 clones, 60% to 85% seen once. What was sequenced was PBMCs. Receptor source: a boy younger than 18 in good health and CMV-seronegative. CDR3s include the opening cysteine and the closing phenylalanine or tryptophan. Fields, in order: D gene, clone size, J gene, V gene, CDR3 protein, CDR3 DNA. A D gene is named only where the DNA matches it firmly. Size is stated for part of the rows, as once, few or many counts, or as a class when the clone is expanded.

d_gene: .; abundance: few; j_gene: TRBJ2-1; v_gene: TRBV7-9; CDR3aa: CASWDIEWNEQFF; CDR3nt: TGTGCCAGCTGGGACATCGAATGGAATGAGCAGTTCTTC
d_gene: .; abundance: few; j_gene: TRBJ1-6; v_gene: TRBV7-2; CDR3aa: CASSLVADTLGSPLHF; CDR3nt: TGTGCCAGCAGCTTAGTTGCGGACACCCTCGGTTCACCCCTCCACTTT
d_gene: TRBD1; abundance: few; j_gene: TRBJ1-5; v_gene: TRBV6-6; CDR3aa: CASSYPDRGREPQHF; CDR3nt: TGTGCCAGCAGTTACCCGGACAGGGGGCGAGAGCCCCAGCATTTT
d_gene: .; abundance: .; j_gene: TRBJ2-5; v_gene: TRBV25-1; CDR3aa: CASSVYGAPLETQYF; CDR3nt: TGTGCCAGCAGTGTCTATGGAGCTCCCCTTGAGACCCAGTACTTC
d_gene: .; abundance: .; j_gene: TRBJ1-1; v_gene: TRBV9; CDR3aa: CASSVAMGGSTEAFF; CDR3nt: TGTGCCAGCAGCGTAGCTATGGGAGGAAGCACTGAAGCTTTCTTT
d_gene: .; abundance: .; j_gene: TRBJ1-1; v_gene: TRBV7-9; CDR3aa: CASSPPTAMNTEAFF; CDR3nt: TGTGCCAGCAGCCCGCCGACAGCCATGAACACTGAAGCTTTCTTT
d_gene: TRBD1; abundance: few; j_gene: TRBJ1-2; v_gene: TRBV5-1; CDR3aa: CASSYTLTGQGESGRDGYTF; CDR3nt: TGCGCCAGCAGCTACACACTAACGGGACAGGGGGAAAGTGGAAGGGATGGCTACACCTTC
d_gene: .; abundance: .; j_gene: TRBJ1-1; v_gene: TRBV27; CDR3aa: CASSLVSSTEAFF; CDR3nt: TGTGCCAGCAGTTTGGTAAGCTCCACTGAAGCTTTCTTT
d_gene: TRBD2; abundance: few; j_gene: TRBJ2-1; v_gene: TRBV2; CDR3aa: CASSNSGTSGGASYNEQFF; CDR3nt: TGTGCCAGCAGTAATTCCGGGACTAGCGGGGGTGCCTCCTACAATGAGCAGTTCTTC
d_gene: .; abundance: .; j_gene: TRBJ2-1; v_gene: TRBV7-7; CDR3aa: CASSLGRGRTSEQFF; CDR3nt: TGTGCCAGCAGCTTAGGGAGGGGGCGGACAAGTGAGCAGTTCTTC
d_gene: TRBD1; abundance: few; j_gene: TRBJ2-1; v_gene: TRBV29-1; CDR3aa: CSVARTGNPGDEQFF; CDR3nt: TGCAGCGTTGCCAGGACAGGGAATCCTGGCGATGAGCAGTTCTTC
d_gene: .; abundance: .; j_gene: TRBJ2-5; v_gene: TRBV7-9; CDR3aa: CASSLVAGMETQYF; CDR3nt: TGTGCCAGCAGCTTAGTGGCGGGGATGGAGACCCAGTACTTC
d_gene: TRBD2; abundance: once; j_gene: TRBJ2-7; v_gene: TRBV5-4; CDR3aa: CASSLGIAGIYEQYF; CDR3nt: TGTGCCAGCAGCCTAGGGATAGCGGGTATCTACGAGCAGTACTTC
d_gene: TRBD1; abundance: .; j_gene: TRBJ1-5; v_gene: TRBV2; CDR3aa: CASSTGGYSNQPQHF; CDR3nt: TGTGCCAGCTCGACAGGGGGTTATAGCAATCAGCCCCAGCATTTT
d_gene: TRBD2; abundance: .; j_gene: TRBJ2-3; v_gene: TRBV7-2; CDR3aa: CASSSSTSGRAADTQYF; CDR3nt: TGTGCCAGCAGCTCCTCGACTAGCGGGAGGGCGGCAGATACGCAGTATTTT
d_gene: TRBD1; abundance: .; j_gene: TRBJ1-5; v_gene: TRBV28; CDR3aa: CASKLRGARSNQPQHF; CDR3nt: TGTGCCAGCAAACTCAGGGGGGCAAGAAGCAATCAGCCCCAGCATTTT
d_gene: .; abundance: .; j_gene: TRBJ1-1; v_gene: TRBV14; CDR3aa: CASSQGGTEAFF; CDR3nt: TGTGCCAGCAGCCAGGGAGGCACTGAAGCTTTCTTT
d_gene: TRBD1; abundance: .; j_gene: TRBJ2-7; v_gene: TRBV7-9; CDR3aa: CASSYTGQGNSYEQYF; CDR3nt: TGTGCCAGCAGCTATACTGGACAGGGAAATTCGTACGAGCAGTACTTC
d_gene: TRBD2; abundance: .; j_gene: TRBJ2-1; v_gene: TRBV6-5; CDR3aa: CASSYQRGGSYNEQFF; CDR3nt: TGTGCCAGCAGCTACCAGCGGGGAGGGTCCTACAATGAGCAGTTCTTC
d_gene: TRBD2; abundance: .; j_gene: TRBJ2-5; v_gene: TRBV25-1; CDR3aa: CASSGWTKGLAGVAQYF; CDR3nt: TGTGCCAGCAGTGGCTGGACGAAGGGACTAGCGGGGGTAGCCCAGTACTTC
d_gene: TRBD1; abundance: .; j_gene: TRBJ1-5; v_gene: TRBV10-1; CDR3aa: CASSRDRASENNQPQHF; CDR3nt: TGCGCCAGCAGTCGGGACAGGGCTTCGGAGAATAATCAGCCCCAGCATTTT
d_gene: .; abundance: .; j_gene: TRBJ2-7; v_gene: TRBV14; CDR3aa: CASSQDSEQYF; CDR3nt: TGTGCCAGCAGCCAAGATAGCGAGCAGTACTTC
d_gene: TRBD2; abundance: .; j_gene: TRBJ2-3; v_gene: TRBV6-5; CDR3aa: CASSRLAPRADTQYF; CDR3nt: TGTGCCAGCAGTCGACTAGCGCCTAGGGCAGATACGCAGTATTTT
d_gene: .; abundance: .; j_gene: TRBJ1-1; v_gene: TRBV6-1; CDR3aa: CASSEAVRQGTEAFF; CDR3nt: TGTGCCAGCAGTGAAGCTGTGAGGCAGGGCACTGAAGCTTTCTTT
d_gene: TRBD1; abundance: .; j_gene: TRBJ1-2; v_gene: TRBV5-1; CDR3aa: CASSLETGRDGYTF; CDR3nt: TGCGCCAGCAGCCTTGAGACAGGGAGAGATGGCTACACCTTC
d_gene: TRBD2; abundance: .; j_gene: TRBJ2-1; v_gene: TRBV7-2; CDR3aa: CASSSELAGLYNEQFF; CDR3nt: TGTGCCAGCAGTTCCGAGCTAGCGGGTCTCTACAATGAGCAGTTCTTC
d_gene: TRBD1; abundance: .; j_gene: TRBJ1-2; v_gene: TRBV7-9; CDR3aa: CASDWTGGVDGYTF; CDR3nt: TGTGCCAGCGATTGGACAGGGGGTGTGGATGGCTACACCTTC
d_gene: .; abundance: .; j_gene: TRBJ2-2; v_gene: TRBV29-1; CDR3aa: CSVELKGLSTGELFF; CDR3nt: TGCAGCGTTGAACTGAAGGGACTCAGCACCGGGGAGCTGTTTTTT
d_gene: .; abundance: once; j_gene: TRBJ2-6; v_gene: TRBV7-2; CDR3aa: CASSPNYSGANVLTF; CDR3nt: TGTGCCAGCAGCCCTAATTACTCTGGGGCCAACGTCCTGACTTTC
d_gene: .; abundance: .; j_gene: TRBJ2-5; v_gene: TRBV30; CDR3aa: CAWSVQQETQYF; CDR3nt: TGTGCCTGGAGTGTGCAGCAAGAGACCCAGTACTTC
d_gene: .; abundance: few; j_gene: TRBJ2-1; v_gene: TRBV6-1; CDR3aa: CASSAQGLLDEQFF; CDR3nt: TGTGCCAGCAGTGCGCAGGGACTCCTCGATGAGCAGTTCTTC
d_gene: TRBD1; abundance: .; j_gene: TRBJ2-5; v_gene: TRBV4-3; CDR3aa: CASSQEYVGDSAQETQYF; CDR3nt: TGCGCCAGCAGCCAAGAGTATGTTGGGGACAGCGCCCAAGAGACCCAGTACTTC
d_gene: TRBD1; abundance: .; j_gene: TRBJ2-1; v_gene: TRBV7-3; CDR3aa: CASSPDRGLYNEQFF; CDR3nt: TGTGCCAGCAGCCCTGACAGGGGTCTTTACAATGAGCAGTTCTTC
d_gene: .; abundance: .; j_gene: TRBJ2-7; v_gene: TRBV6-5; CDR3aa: CASSSTGYEQYF; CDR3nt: TGTGCCAGCAGCTCGACGGGCTACGAGCAGTACTTC
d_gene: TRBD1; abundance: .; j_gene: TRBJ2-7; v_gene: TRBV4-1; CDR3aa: CASSQGQGARNEQYF; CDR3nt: TGCGCCAGCAGCCAAGGGCAGGGGGCCAGGAACGAGCAGTACTTC
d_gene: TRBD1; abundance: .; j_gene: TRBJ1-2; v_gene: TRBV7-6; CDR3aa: CASSPLGQGAIGYTF; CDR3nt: TGTGCCAGCAGCCCCCTCGGACAGGGGGCGATTGGCTACACCTTC
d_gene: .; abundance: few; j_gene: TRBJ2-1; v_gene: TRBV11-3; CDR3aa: CASSLESGFGEQFF; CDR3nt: TGTGCCAGCAGCTTAGAATCAGGGTTCGGTGAGCAGTTCTTC
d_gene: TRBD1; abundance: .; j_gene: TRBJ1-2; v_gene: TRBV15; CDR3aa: CATSRLTRDSPNYGYTF; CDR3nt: TGTGCCACCAGCCGTTTAACCCGGGACAGTCCTAACTATGGCTACACCTTC